This entry features one T cell receptor beta chain sequence. This record belongs to a study of radiotherapy plus CTLA-4 blockade in lung cancer. Assay used: immunoSEQ multiplex PCR; TCRdb lists only in-frame clones, some missing. The data hold more than 100,000 clones, with approximately 90% observed a single time. This CDR3 comprises 15 residues. In germline, CDR1 is KGHSH, CDR2 LQKENI. The starting material was peripheral blood, obtained from a patient treated with radiotherapy plus ipilimumab. This clonotype originated in a human donor with non-small cell lung cancer that progressed on radiotherapy plus ipilimumab. This chain joins TRBV18 and TRBJ2-5; a possible D gene is TRBD2 (7 bases). The J call may not be correct, given that the DNA end is closer to TRBJ2-7. CDR3 nucleotides: TGTGCCAGCTCACCCTTGCGGGGGCCATCCTACGAGCAGTACTTC. It is translated as CASSPLRGPSYEQYF.